These 26 T cell receptor beta chains share one sample of origin, sequenced in a study of a mutant IDH1 vaccine in newly diagnosed glioma. Antigens for these TCRs are unknown. TCRdb's table, derived via immunoSEQ multiplex PCR, lists solely in-frame clones and lacks some. The data show around 30,000 clones, roughly 56% seen once. Sample time point: week 5, during vaccination. Topical imiquimod accompanied each vaccine dose, which consisted of 300 ug of mutant IDH1 20-mer peptide. This sample comprised PBMCs, obtained from a glioma patient whose treatment included an IDH1 peptide vaccine. Receptors originate from a woman aged 18 to 35 with glioma.

The V gene is TRBV27, the J gene TRBJ2-7; 8 bases map to TRBD2. Per the germline V gene, CDR1 is MNHEY and CDR2 is SMNVEV (reference sequence). The CDR3 covers 16 residues. After removal of 5 bases from V and 0 bases from J, the junction contained 9 bases not matched to a gene. The CDR3 DNA reads as TGTGCCAGCAGTCCTTCGTCTAGCGGGTCCTCCTACGAGCAGTACTTC. It translates to CASSPSSSGSSYEQYF.

There are a few counts of this clone. CDR3 region: CASSLPGTGGGNYGYTF. DNA for the CDR3: TGTGCCAGCAGCTTACCGGGGACAGGGGGCGGCAACTATGGCTACACCTTC. This chain connects TRBV13 to TRBJ1-2, with 12 bases identical to TRBD1. The V gene end was trimmed by 2 bases and the J gene end by 2 bases; junction bases not matched to a gene: 6. This CDR3 has 17 amino acids. CDR1 and CDR2 (germline): PRHDT, FYEKMQ (reference sequence).

The chain couples TRBV27 to TRBJ2-1; no clear D gene. Trimming took off 5 bases at V and 7 bases at J, with 27 bases between the two ends. The CDR3 is 18 amino acids. Germline values: CDR1 MNHEY, CDR2 SMNVEV (reference sequence). In nucleotides, the CDR3 is TGTGCCAGCAGTCCCCCCCGTATACTGGCCACCGACGGGAATGAGCAGTTCTTC. This sequence encodes CASSPPRILATDGNEQFF.

The rearrangement links TRBV5-1 to TRBJ2-7; 8 bases fit TRBD2. This CDR3 contains 12 residues. With 4 bases clipped from V and 3 bases from J, the junction kept 0 bases outside the gene matches. CDR1 and CDR2 from the germline V gene are SGHRS and YFSETQ. This CDR3 is CASSAGGYEQYF. In DNA form, the CDR3 reads TGCGCCAGCAGCGCGGGGGGCTACGAGCAGTACTTC.

This clone was picked up a small number of times. The V call is TRBV7-9, the J call TRBJ2-2; D gene unclear. Germline lookup yields CDR1 SEHNR and CDR2 FQNEAQ (reference sequence). The CDR3 spans 14 residues. Trimming took off 4 bases at V and 5 bases at J, with 11 bases between the two ends. This CDR3 reads CASSSIRVTGELFF. In nucleotides, the CDR3 is TGTGCCAGCAGCTCGATCCGGGTAACCGGGGAGCTGTTTTTT.

A few counts support this clone. The chain joins TRBV5-5 to TRBJ1-1; 12 positions agree with TRBD1. In germline, CDR1 is SGHKS, CDR2 YYEKEE (reference sequence). The CDR3 contains 18 residues. With V trimmed by 2 bases and J by 7 bases, 15 bases remained unmatched. CDR3 in amino acids: CASSFAKGTGGNSGEAFF. Written as DNA, the CDR3 is TGTGCCAGCAGCTTTGCGAAAGGGACAGGGGGCAACTCGGGTGAAGCTTTCTTT.

Here the CDR3 DNA reads TGTGCCAGTAGTTTCGACAGTTCCCTTTACAATGAGCAGTTCTTC. This sequence encodes CASSFDSSLYNEQFF. The chain uses TRBV19 and TRBJ2-1; D possibly corresponds to TRBD1 (5 bases). V was trimmed by 5 bases and J by 4 bases, leaving 15 bases between them. CDR3 length equals 15 residues. Looked up from germline, CDR1 is LNHDA and CDR2 is SQIVND (reference sequence).

The chain employs TRBV5-8 and TRBJ2-7, with D possibly being TRBD1 (8 bases). With 4 bases removed from V and 5 bases from J, the gap between germline ends came to 13 bases. The germline gives CDR1 SGHTS, CDR2 YDEGEE. This CDR3 region has 13 residues. Here the CDR3 DNA reads TGTGCCAGCAGCAGACAGGGGAGGGACGAGCAGTACTTC. It translates to CASSRQGRDEQYF.

The rearrangement joins TRBV27 to TRBJ2-6; 9 bases align to TRBD2. The germline V gene encodes CDR1 MNHEY and CDR2 SMNVEV (reference sequence). CDR3 size: 18 residues. After removal of 5 bases from V and 0 bases from J, the junction contained 8 bases not matched to a gene. The CDR3 coding sequence is TGTGCCAGCAGTCTATTGACTAGCGGAATCTCTGGGGCCAACGTCCTGACTTTC. Its translation: CASSLLTSGISGANVLTF.

The V call is TRBV5-6, the J call TRBJ1-4, with D tentatively TRBD1 (6 bases). The V gene's germline CDR1 is SGHDT and CDR2 YYEEEE. CDR3 length: 14 residues. Between the trimmed V and J ends, which lost 0 bases and 8 bases, there was a span of 11 bases. The CDR3 loop is CASSLEGGGEKLFF. The CDR3 bases are TGTGCCAGCAGCTTGGAGGGGGGCGGCGAAAAACTGTTTTTT.

This clone was detected a few times. V gene TRBV28 combines with J gene TRBJ1-5; 9 bases are shared with TRBD1. With V trimmed by 10 bases and J by 6 bases, 10 bases remained unmatched. CDR1 is MDHEN and CDR2 is SYDVKM in the germline V gene. This CDR3 is built from 14 residues. CDR3 protein: CAIDIQGAAQPQHF. The CDR3 coding sequence is TGTGCCATCGATATACAGGGGGCGGCTCAGCCCCAGCATTTT.

The chain carries TRBV5-6 and TRBJ2-7; D remains ambiguous. The V end lost 4 bases, the J end lost 3 bases, and 8 bases lay between the germline ends. Germline loops: CDR1 SGHDT, CDR2 YYEEEE. The CDR3 sequence is 12 residues long. The CDR3 sequence: CASSGLLYEQYF. DNA of the CDR3: TGTGCCAGCAGCGGTTTACTCTACGAGCAGTACTTC.

The V call is TRBV7-9, the J call TRBJ1-1; no clear D gene. V lost 5 bases, J lost 11 bases, and 12 bases lay in between. Germline CDR1 reads SEHNR; CDR2 reads FQNEAQ (reference sequence). The CDR3 extends over 11 amino acids. CDR3 DNA sequence: TGTGCCAGCAGCACCGGTCTCTGGGCTTTCTTT. This sequence encodes CASSTGLWAFF.

The chain recombines TRBV5-6 with TRBJ2-7; 7 bases are shared with TRBD1. After removal of 5 bases from V and 3 bases from J, the junction contained 11 bases not matched to a gene. This CDR3 contains 15 residues. The germline V gene has CDR1 SGHDT and CDR2 YYEEEE. The CDR3 reads CASSETGLGVYEQYF. The CDR3 DNA sequence: TGTGCCAGCAGTGAGACAGGGCTAGGCGTCTACGAGCAGTACTTC.

This clone has just a few counts. The chain is built from TRBV27 and TRBJ2-7, with 13 bases that match TRBD2. The trim removed 3 bases at V and 5 bases at J, leaving 16 bases unmatched. This CDR3 has 19 residues. Germline lookup yields CDR1 MNHEY and CDR2 SMNVEV (reference sequence). CDR3 bases: TGTGCCAGCAGTTTTGCGAAAACTAGCGGGAGGGCCTTAGTCCACGAGCAGTACTTC. As protein: CASSFAKTSGRALVHEQYF.

This clone was observed a few times. The chain joins TRBV27 to TRBJ2-7, with 12 bases fitting TRBD2. Germline loops: CDR1 MNHEY, CDR2 SMNVEV (reference sequence). The CDR3 is 15 amino acids. Trimming took 5 bases from V and 5 from J; bases not matched to a gene: 7. The CDR3 here is CASSPRTSGNHEQYF. The CDR3 coding sequence is TGTGCCAGCAGTCCTAGGACTAGCGGGAACCACGAGCAGTACTTC.

The V call is TRBV10-3, the J call TRBJ2-1, with TRBD2 matching over 14 bases. Germline CDR1 reads ENHRY; CDR2 reads SYGVKD. There are 16 residues in the CDR3. With V trimmed by 11 bases and J by 8 bases, 14 bases remained unmatched. The CDR3 loop is CAVKTSGRAFIDEQFF. CDR3 nucleotides: TGTGCCGTAAAGACTAGCGGGAGGGCTTTTATCGATGAGCAGTTCTTC.

The chain carries TRBV4-3 and TRBJ2-2; TRBD1 matches at 7 bases. This CDR3 has 17 amino acids. The germline V gene has CDR1 LGHNA and CDR2 YSLEER. With V trimmed by 4 bases and J by 5 bases, 13 bases remained unmatched. The DNA for the CDR3 is TGCGCCAGCAGCCCCTGGGGCCGGGACAGAGTTACCGGGGAGCTGTTTTTT. This encodes CASSPWGRDRVTGELFF.

This clone turned up a few times. The V call is TRBV7-3, the J call TRBJ1-1; 7 bases match TRBD1. The V and J ends lost 2 bases and 1 base, in that order; junction bases with no gene match: 16. Per germline, CDR1 SGHTA and CDR2 FQGTGA. This CDR3 comprises 19 residues. CDR3 region: CASSLGPIRTGMGNTEAFF. CDR3 sequence (DNA): TGTGCCAGCAGCTTAGGTCCAATCCGGACAGGCATGGGGAACACTGAAGCTTTCTTT. Based on the CDR3 plus reference TRBV7-3 and TRBJ1-1, the full variable domain is GAGVSQTPSNKVTEKGKYVELRCDPISGHTALYWYRQSLGQGPEFLIYFQGTGAADDSGLPNDRFFAVRPEGSVSTLKIQRTERGDSAVYLCASSLGPIRTGMGNTEAFFGQGTRLTVV.

The rearrangement links TRBV5-1 to TRBJ2-7; a possible D gene is TRBD2 (6 bases). V dropped 2 bases and J dropped 3 bases, with 21 bases sitting between them. The CDR3 spans 17 residues. Germline CDR1 SGHRS, CDR2 YFSETQ. The CDR3 nucleotides are TGCGCCAGCAGCTTACCACAATCGGGGGACGGGGGCTACGAGCAGTACTTC. It codes for CASSLPQSGDGGYEQYF. The whole variable domain, filled in from reference TRBV5-1 and TRBJ2-7, reads KAGVTQTPRYLIKTRGQQVTLSCSPISGHRSVSWYQQTPGQGLQFLFEYFSETQRNKGNFPGRFSGRQFSNSRSEMNVSTLELGDSALYLCASSLPQSGDGGYEQYFGPGTRLTVT.

The chain links TRBV30 to TRBJ2-5, with 9 bases matching TRBD2. The CDR3 extends over 14 amino acids. Germline V CDR1 and CDR2: GTSNPN, SVGIG (reference sequence). J was trimmed by 4 bases and V by 4 bases; bases with no gene match: 7. CDR3 DNA: TGTGCCTGGACTAGCGGGGCCCCCGGAGAGACCCAGTACTTC. This encodes CAWTSGAPGETQYF.

The chain joins TRBV18 to TRBJ2-7, with TRBD2 identical over 8 bases. This CDR3 has 15 amino acids. With V trimmed by 0 bases and J by 1 base, 2 bases remained unmatched. The germline V gene has CDR1 KGHSH and CDR2 LQKENI. The CDR3 loop reads CASSPPGGRSYEQYF. The CDR3, as DNA: TGTGCCAGCTCACCACCGGGCGGGAGGTCCTACGAGCAGTACTTC.

Only one count was recorded for this clone. CDR3 sequence: CASSLVGGLARPHEQYF. CDR3 coding DNA: TGTGCCAGCAGCTTAGTCGGTGGACTCGCAAGACCCCACGAGCAGTACTTC. The chain recombines TRBV7-2 with TRBJ2-7; TRBD2 is a possible D gene (5 bases). The CDR3 extends over 17 amino acids. V was trimmed by 1 base and J by 5 bases, leaving 21 bases between them. Germline V gene lookup returns CDR1 SGHTA and CDR2 FQGNSA.

In this sample, this clone turned up a few times. CDR3 bases: TGTGCCAGCAGCTTCCGGGACAGGGGTTTGAGAACTGAAGCTTTCTTT. Protein sequence: CASSFRDRGLRTEAFF. V gene TRBV13 combines with J gene TRBJ1-1; 10 bases are shared with TRBD1. This CDR3 is 16 amino acids long. The J segment lost 5 bases and the V segment lost 3 bases, leaving 9 bases of the junction unmatched. Germline V gene data show CDR1 as PRHDT and CDR2 as FYEKMQ (reference sequence).

The DNA for the CDR3 is TGTGCCAGCAGCGTAACCGGGGCTACCGGGGAGCTGTTTTTT. Its protein is CASSVTGATGELFF. The rearrangement joins TRBV7-8 to TRBJ2-2, with D tentatively TRBD1 or TRBD2 (5 bases each). Germline CDR1 and CDR2: SGHVS and FQNEAQ. Trimming pared 5 bases from V and 5 bases from J, leaving 12 bases between. This CDR3 region has 14 residues.

Here the CDR3 reads CASSPLLAGGHQYF. For the CDR3, the DNA is TGTGCCAGCAGCCCCTTACTAGCGGGAGGCCATCAGTACTTC. This chain joins TRBV6-5 and TRBJ2-4, with TRBD2 matching 12 bases. The CDR3 extends over 14 amino acids. Per the germline V gene, CDR1 is MNHEY and CDR2 is SVGAGI. The ends lost 6 bases at V and 12 bases at J; junction bases unmatched: 9.